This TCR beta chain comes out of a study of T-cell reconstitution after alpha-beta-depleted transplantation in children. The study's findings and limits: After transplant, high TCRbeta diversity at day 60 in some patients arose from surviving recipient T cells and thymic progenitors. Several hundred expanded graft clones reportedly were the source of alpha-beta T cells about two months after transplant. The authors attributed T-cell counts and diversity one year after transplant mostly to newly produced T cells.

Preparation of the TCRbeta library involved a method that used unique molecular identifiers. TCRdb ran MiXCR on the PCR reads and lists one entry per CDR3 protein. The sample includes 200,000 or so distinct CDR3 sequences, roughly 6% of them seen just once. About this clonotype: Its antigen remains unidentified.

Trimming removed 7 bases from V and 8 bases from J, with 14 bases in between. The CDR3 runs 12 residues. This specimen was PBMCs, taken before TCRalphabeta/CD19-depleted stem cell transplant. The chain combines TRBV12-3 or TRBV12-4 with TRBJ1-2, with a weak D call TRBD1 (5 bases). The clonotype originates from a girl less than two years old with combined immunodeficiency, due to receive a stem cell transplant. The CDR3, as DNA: TGTGCCAGCACCCCAGGAGGGGACGGCTACACCTTC. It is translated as CASTPGGDGYTF.